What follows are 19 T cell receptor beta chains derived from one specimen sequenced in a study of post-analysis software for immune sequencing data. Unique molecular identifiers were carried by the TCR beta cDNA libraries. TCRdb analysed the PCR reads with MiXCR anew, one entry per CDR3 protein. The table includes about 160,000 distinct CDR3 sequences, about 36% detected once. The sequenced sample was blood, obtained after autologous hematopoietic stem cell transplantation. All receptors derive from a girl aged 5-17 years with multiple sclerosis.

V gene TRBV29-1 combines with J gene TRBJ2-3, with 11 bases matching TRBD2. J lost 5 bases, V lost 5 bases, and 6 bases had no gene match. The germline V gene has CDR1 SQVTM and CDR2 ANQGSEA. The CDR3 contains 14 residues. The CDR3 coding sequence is TGCAGCGTTTCCCTAGCGGGAGGCGGAGATACGCAGTATTTT. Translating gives CSVSLAGGGDTQYF.

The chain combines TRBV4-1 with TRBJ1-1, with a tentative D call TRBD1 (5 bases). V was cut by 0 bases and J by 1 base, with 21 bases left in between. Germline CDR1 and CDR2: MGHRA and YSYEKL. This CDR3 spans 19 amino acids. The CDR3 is CASSQDGGAASPKNTEAFF. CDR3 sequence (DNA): TGCGCCAGCAGCCAAGACGGCGGGGCAGCAAGTCCCAAGAACACTGAAGCTTTCTTT.

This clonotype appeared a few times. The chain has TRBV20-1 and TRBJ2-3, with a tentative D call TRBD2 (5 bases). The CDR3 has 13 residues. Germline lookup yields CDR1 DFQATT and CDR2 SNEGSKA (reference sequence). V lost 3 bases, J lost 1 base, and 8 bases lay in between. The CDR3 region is CSASEGGTDTQYF. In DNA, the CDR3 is TGCAGTGCTAGCGAGGGAGGCACAGATACGCAGTATTTT.

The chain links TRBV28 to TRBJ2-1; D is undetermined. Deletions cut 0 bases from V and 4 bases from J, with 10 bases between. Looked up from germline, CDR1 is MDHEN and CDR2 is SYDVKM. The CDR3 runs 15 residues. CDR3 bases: TGTGCCAGCAGTTTATGGTGGGTTCCTTACAATGAGCAGTTCTTC. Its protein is CASSLWWVPYNEQFF. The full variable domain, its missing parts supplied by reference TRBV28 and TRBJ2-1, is DVKVTQSSRYLVKRTGEKVFLECVQDMDHENMFWYRQDPGLGLRLIYFSYDVKMKEKGDIPEGYSVSREKKERFSLILESASTNQTSMYLCASSLWWVPYNEQFFGPGTRLTVL.

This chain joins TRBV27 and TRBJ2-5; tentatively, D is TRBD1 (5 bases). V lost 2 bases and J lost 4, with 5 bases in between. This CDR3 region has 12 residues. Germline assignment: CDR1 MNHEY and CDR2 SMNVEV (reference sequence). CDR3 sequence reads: CASSLRGETQYF. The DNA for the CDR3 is TGTGCCAGCAGTTTAAGGGGAGAGACCCAGTACTTC.

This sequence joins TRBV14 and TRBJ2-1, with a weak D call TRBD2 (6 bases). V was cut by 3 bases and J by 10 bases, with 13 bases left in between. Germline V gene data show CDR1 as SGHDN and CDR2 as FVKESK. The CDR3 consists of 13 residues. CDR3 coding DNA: TGTGCCAGCAGCCAGGGAGGAATAAGAGAGCAGTTCTTC. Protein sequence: CASSQGGIREQFF.

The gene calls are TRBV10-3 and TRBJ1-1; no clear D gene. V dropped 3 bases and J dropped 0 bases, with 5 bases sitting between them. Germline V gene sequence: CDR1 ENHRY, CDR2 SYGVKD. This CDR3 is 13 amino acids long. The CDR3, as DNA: TGTGCCATCAGTGAAAGCATGAACACTGAAGCTTTCTTT. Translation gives CAISESMNTEAFF.

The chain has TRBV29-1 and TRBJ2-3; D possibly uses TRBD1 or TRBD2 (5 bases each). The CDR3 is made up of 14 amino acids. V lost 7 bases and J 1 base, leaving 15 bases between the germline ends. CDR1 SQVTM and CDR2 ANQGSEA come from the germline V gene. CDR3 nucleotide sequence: TGCAGCGCTGGACTGCTGGGGGGCACAGATACGCAGTATTTT. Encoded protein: CSAGLLGGTDTQYF.

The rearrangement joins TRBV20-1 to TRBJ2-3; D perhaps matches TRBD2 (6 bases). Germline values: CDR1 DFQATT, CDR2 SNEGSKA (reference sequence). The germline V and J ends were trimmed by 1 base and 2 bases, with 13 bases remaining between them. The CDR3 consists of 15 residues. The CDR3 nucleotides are TGCAGTGCTAGAGTGGTAACGGGAGACACAGATACGCAGTATTTT. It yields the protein CSARVVTGDTDTQYF.

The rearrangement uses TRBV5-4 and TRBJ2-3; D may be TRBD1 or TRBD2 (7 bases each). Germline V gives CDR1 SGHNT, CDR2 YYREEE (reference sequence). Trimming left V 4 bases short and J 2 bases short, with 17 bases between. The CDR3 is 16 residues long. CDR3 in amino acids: CASSPWGGGDTDTQYF. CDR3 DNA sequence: TGTGCCAGCAGCCCCTGGGGAGGGGGCGACACAGATACGCAGTATTTT.

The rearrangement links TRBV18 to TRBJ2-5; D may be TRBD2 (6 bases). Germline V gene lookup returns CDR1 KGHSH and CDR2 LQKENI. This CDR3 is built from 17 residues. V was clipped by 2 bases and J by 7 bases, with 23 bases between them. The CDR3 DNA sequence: TGTGCCAGCTCACCAGGGTCGAGGAGGGCCGGCTGGGGGACCCAGTACTTC. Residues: CASSPGSRRAGWGTQYF.

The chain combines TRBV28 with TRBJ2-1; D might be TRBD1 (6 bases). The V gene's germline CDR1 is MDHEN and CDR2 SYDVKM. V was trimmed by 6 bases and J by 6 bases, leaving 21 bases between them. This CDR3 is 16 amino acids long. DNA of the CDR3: TGTGCCAGCAGCCGATTTTACGGGACATCTTCCAATGAGCAGTTCTTC. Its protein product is CASSRFYGTSSNEQFF. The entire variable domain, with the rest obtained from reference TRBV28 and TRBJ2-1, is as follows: DVKVTQSSRYLVKRTGEKVFLECVQDMDHENMFWYRQDPGLGLRLIYFSYDVKMKEKGDIPEGYSVSREKKERFSLILESASTNQTSMYLCASSRFYGTSSNEQFFGPGTRLTVL.

CDR3 amino acids: CASTPGTSMTDTQYF. The CDR3 DNA reads as TGTGCCAGCACTCCAGGGACTAGCATGACAGATACGCAGTATTTT. The chain employs TRBV12-3 or TRBV12-4 and TRBJ2-3; 9 nucleotides match TRBD2. This CDR3 has 15 amino acids. J gave up 3 bases and V 7 bases, and 8 bases lay outside the gene matches.

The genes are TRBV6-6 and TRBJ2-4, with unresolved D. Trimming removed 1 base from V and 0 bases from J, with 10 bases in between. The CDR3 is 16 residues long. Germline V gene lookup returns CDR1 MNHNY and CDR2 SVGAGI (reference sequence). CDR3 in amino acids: CASSYLTPGAKNIQYF. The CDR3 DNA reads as TGTGCCAGCAGTTACTTGACCCCGGGAGCCAAAAACATTCAGTACTTC.

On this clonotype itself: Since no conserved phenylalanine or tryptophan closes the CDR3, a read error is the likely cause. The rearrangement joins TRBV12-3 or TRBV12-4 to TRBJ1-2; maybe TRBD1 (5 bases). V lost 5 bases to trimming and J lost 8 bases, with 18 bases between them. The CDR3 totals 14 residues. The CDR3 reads CASSPGLQTGGYTC. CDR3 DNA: TGTGCCAGCAGTCCGGGACTTCAGACTGGGGGCTACACCTGC.

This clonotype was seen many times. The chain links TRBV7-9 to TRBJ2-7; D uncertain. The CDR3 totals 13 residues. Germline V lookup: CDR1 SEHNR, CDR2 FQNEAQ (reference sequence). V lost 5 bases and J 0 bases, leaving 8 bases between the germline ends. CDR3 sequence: CASSPISSYEQYF. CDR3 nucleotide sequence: TGTGCCAGCAGCCCAATTAGCTCCTACGAGCAGTACTTC. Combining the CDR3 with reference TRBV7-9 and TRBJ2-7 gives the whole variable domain DTGVSQNPRHKITKRGQNVTFRCDPISEHNRLYWYRQTLGQGPEFLTYFQNEAQLEKSRLLSDRFSAERPKGSFSTLEIQRTEQGDSAMYLCASSPISSYEQYFGPGTRLTVT.

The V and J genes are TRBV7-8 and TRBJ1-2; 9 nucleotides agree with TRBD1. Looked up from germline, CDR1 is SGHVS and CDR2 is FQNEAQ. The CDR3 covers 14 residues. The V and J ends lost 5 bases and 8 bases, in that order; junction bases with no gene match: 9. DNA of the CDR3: TGTGCCAGCAGCGTCACACAGGGGGCGCGGGGCTACACCTTC. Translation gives CASSVTQGARGYTF.

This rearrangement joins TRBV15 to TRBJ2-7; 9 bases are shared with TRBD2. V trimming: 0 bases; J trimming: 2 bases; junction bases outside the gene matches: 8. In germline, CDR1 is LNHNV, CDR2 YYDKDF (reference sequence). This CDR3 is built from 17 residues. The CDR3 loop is CATSRDSATSGTYEQYF. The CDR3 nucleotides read TGTGCCACCAGCAGAGATTCGGCGACTAGCGGTACCTACGAGCAGTACTTC.

CDR3 DNA: TGTGCCAGCAGCTTACAGGATCCGGACAGGGGATGGTCACCCCTCCACTTT. Translated: CASSLQDPDRGWSPLHF. V is TRBV13 and J is TRBJ1-6, with 9 bases that match TRBD1. Germline V lookup: CDR1 PRHDT, CDR2 FYEKMQ (reference sequence). The CDR3 totals 17 residues. J lost 10 bases, V lost 2 bases, and 12 bases had no gene match.